A single sample is the source of the 18 T cell receptor beta chains below, sequenced in a study of spatial heterogeneity in lung cancer. Study outcomes and limitations: The number of expanded tumor alpha and beta chains correlated with mutation number.

TCRdb called the 5' RACE reads again in MiXCR, with one record for every CDR3 protein. In the table there are about 14,000 distinct CDR3 sequences, about 5.4% of which are singletons. No antigens are known for them. Documented time point: sample taken at primary tumor resection. Specimen: lung tumor tissue, collected at surgery. Receptor source: a female donor with early-stage non-small cell lung cancer.

This clonotype showed up many times. The chain couples TRBV12-3 or TRBV12-4 to TRBJ1-5; D not certain. The CDR3 sequence is 13 residues long. Trimming removed 3 bases from V and 1 base from J, with 4 bases in between. This CDR3 is CASSFHSNQPQHF. CDR3 coding DNA: TGTGCCAGCAGTTTCCACAGCAATCAGCCCCAGCATTTT.

This clonotype came up many times. The rearrangement uses TRBV18 and TRBJ1-1, with no clear D. Trimming took 5 bases from V and 2 from J, leaving 9 bases between them. The CDR3 extends over 13 amino acids. Germline values: CDR1 KGHSH, CDR2 LQKENI. The CDR3 sequence: CASSARLNTEAFF. CDR3 sequence (DNA): TGTGCCAGCTCAGCCAGGTTAAACACTGAAGCTTTCTTT.

In regard to this clonotype: A much larger clone lies a single base off, so this may be a read error. The conserved phenylalanine or tryptophan normally closing the CDR3 is absent here, so this likely arose from a read error. The chain links TRBV24-1 to TRBJ1-2; no clear D. V was cut by 7 bases and J by 8 bases, with 7 bases left in between. The CDR3 has 10 amino acids. Per the germline V gene, CDR1 is KGHDR and CDR2 is SFDVKD. The CDR3 region is CATSGGGYTL. CDR3 DNA: TGTGCCACCAGCGGTGGAGGCTACACCTTA.

This clonotype is medium-sized (0.01 to 0.1%) by share. The chain carries TRBV7-2 and TRBJ2-3; 10 bases agree with TRBD2. CDR1 and CDR2 from the germline V gene are SGHTA and FQGNSA. CDR3 length: 18 residues. The V gene end was trimmed by 5 bases and the J gene end by 5 bases; junction bases not matched to a gene: 16. The CDR3 DNA follows: TGTGCCAGCAGCCCTTTTGGAGGAGCGGGGGGGCCGAGAGATACGCAGTATTTT. It is translated as CASSPFGGAGGPRDTQYF.

This clonotype was detected many times. The rearrangement uses TRBV12-3 or TRBV12-4 and TRBJ2-7; perhaps TRBD1 as D (5 bases). Trimming pared 6 bases from V and 5 bases from J, leaving 11 bases between. The CDR3 is 12 residues long. CDR3 amino acids: CASSPGHNEQYF. The CDR3 DNA sequence: TGTGCCAGCAGCCCTGGACATAACGAGCAGTACTTC.

This clonotype is categorized as medium-sized. V usage is TRBV7-2 and J usage is TRBJ2-4; 10 bases fit TRBD2. After removal of 5 bases from V and 4 bases from J, the junction contained 11 bases not matched to a gene. The CDR3 is 17 residues long. Germline CDR1 SGHTA, CDR2 FQGNSA. CDR3 coding DNA: TGTGCCAGCAGCCTACCTTCTCTAGCGGGGGAAAAAAACATTCAGTACTTC. This codes for CASSLPSLAGEKNIQYF.

The table lists this clonotype with many counts. The chain has TRBV3-1 and TRBJ1-2; TRBD1 might be the D (5 bases). The ends were cut back, 3 bases at V and 2 bases at J, with 10 bases in the middle. The CDR3 length is 14 residues. Germline CDR1 and CDR2: LGHDT and YNNKEL (reference sequence). CDR3 nucleotides: TGTGCCAGCAGCCAGGGCAGGGCGAACTATGGCTACACCTTC. Encoded protein: CASSQGRANYGYTF.

This clonotype was seen repeatedly, ten times or more. In DNA form, the CDR3 reads TGTGCCAGCAGTCAAACAGGGGACCGCCTCTATGGCTACACCTTC. It specifies CASSQTGDRLYGYTF. The rearrangement links TRBV28 to TRBJ1-2; the match to TRBD1 covers 7 bases. Per the germline V gene, CDR1 is MDHEN and CDR2 is SYDVKM. The CDR3 has 15 amino acids. J lost 4 bases, V lost 5 bases, and 10 bases had no gene match.

This clonotype was counted ten times or more. The V and J genes are TRBV11-2 and TRBJ2-7; TRBD2 matches 8 bases. The germline gives CDR1 SGHAT, CDR2 FQNNGV. There are 14 residues in the CDR3. V shed 6 bases, J shed 2 bases, and the junction held 6 bases outside the gene matches. Written as DNA, the CDR3 is TGTGCCAGCAGAGGCCGCGGGGGGACCTACGAGCAGTACTTC. Translation: CASRGRGGTYEQYF.

This clonotype was observed at least ten times. This chain joins TRBV6-2 or TRBV6-3 and TRBJ1-2; 7 positions agree with TRBD1. J was trimmed by 0 bases and V by 5 bases; bases with no gene match: 6. This CDR3 region has 15 residues. The germline V gene encodes CDR1 MNHEY and CDR2 SVGEGT. The chain's CDR3 is CASSPRGKANYGYTF. CDR3 nucleotide sequence: TGTGCCAGCAGTCCCAGGGGGAAGGCTAACTATGGCTACACCTTC.

This clonotype is medium-sized within its sample. V and J are TRBV20-1 and TRBJ2-3, with D perhaps TRBD1 (6 bases). The CDR3 loop spans 12 amino acids. The ends were cut back, 3 bases at V and 6 bases at J, with 10 bases in the middle. The germline gives CDR1 DFQATT, CDR2 SNEGSKA (reference sequence). The CDR3 loop is CSASTGFDTQYF. Here the CDR3 DNA reads TGCAGTGCTAGTACAGGGTTTGATACGCAGTATTTT.

This clonotype was recorded many times. This chain uses TRBV5-1 with TRBJ1-2; 7 bases align to TRBD1. The germline CDR1 and CDR2 sequences are SGHRS and YFSETQ. V dropped 0 bases and J dropped 7; count of bases not matched to a gene: 3. This CDR3 comprises 13 residues. This CDR3 reads CASSLEGGPGYTF. CDR3 DNA: TGCGCCAGCAGCTTGGAAGGGGGCCCTGGCTACACCTTC.

This clonotype was recorded many times. In DNA, the CDR3 is TGTGCCAGCAGTTACTATTCGAACACTGAAGCTTTCTTT. It encodes CASSYYSNTEAFF. The chain employs TRBV6-5 and TRBJ1-1; D unresolved. This CDR3 region has 13 residues. Germline lookup yields CDR1 MNHEY and CDR2 SVGAGI. V shed 1 base and J shed 1 base, with 4 bases lying between them.

This clonotype was counted ten times or more. The chain uses TRBV10-2 and TRBJ1-6; no reliable D call. There are 13 residues in the CDR3. CDR1 is WSHSY, CDR2 SAAADI, per germline. V dropped 10 bases and J dropped 0 bases, with 7 bases sitting between them. The CDR3, as DNA: TGCGCCACCTTAAACTCCTATAATTCACCCCTCCACTTT. It encodes CATLNSYNSPLHF.

This clonotype appeared many times. The gene calls are TRBV20-1 and TRBJ1-6, with TRBD1 matching 7 bases. Germline loops: CDR1 DFQATT, CDR2 SNEGSKA (reference sequence). The V and J ends lost 3 bases and 7 bases, in that order; junction bases with no gene match: 12. The CDR3 has 16 amino acids. As DNA, the CDR3 is TGCAGTGCTAGGTCAGAAAGACAGGGTGGCAATTCACCCCTCCACTTT. It specifies CSARSERQGGNSPLHF.

This clonotype was recorded at least ten times. The V call is TRBV16, the J call TRBJ2-1; perhaps TRBD2 as D (6 bases). The length of the CDR3 is 16 residues. V lost 4 bases and J 9 bases, leaving 22 bases between the germline ends. Germline V CDR1 and CDR2: KGHSY, FQNENV. CDR3 loop: CASSPLGEVKRSEQFF. The CDR3 DNA is TGTGCCAGCAGCCCCCTGGGGGAGGTGAAGAGGAGTGAGCAGTTCTTC.

This chain connects TRBV11-2 to TRBJ2-1, with a tentative D call TRBD2 (5 bases). The germline V gene encodes CDR1 SGHAT and CDR2 FQNNGV. Between the trimmed V and J ends, which lost 2 bases and 10 bases, there was a span of 18 bases. The CDR3 has 15 amino acids. In DNA, the CDR3 is TGTGCCAGCAGCTTATACGAGGGTAGCGCGATCGAGCAGTTCTTC. Protein: CASSLYEGSAIEQFF.

This clonotype was recorded at least ten times. The rearrangement uses TRBV5-1 and TRBJ1-5; 8 bases map to TRBD1. The CDR3 contains 15 residues. Germline V CDR1 and CDR2: SGHRS, YFSETQ. After removal of 0 bases from V and 4 bases from J, the junction contained 3 bases not matched to a gene. The CDR3 region has the DNA TGCGCCAGCAGCTTGGGGACAGGGCGAAATCAGCCCCAGCATTTT. It specifies CASSLGTGRNQPQHF.